This TCR beta chain appears in the sequencing data of a study of blood T cell repertoires in COVID-19. In the study overall: Samples taken during acute and convalescent COVID-19 were collected in the United States, Italy and Spain. Nucleic acid was either cDNA or gDNA, and it came from T cells, B-cell-depleted T cells, or PBMCs.

This clone was picked up a small number of times. Trimming shortened V by 6 bases and J by 8 bases, and 16 bases separated the two germline ends. The CDR3 sequence is 14 residues long. In germline, CDR1 is LNHDA, CDR2 SQIVND (reference sequence). In the source study's methods: From reference gene primer amplification, estimates of nucleated cell counts were derived. Method: immunoSEQ multiplex PCR; TCRdb's copy keeps in-frame clones and lacks some. The V and J calls and clone size come from that table; D and trimming were worked out from the DNA. Of 200,000 or so clones listed, approximately 91% are singletons.

The sample consisted of peripheral blood. V usage is TRBV19 and J usage is TRBJ1-4; D is perhaps TRBD1 (5 bases). This clonotype was sampled from a man in his 60s who had recovered from COVID-19. CDR3 DNA sequence: TGTGCCAGTAGCTTCCGGGCCCAGGGAGAAAAACTGTTTTTT. It yields the protein CASSFRAQGEKLFF.